This TCR beta chain was profiled in a study of T cell responses to AZD1222 COVID-19 vaccine (dated by TCRdb to about 2021). Describing the broader study: AZD1222 recipients with second doses at about 4 weeks or about 12 weeks were pooled, because spike-specific TCR depth and breadth did not differ between schedules. A total of more than 230 trial participants underwent TCR sequencing, of whom 207 received two doses of AZD1222 and some 26 received two doses of the MenACWY control vaccine. Trial participants were enrolled by age into subgroups of 18-55, 56-69 and 70-plus years, and around 150, 28 and 57 TCR-sequenced participants, respectively, were included in these subgroups.

Broad study findings and their caveats: Because no day 14 peak-response samples were available, the repertoires could be characterized only after the peak T cell response. Spike-specific TCR breadth and depth rose significantly after two AZD1222 doses compared with day 0 and with MenACWY recipients. The whole spike protein was spanned by vaccine-associated CD4 TCRs, and dominant responses were seen in regions 160-218 and 743-854. Participants were mostly white British and included more females than males, and it was suggested by the authors that clonal diversity may have been underestimated. Epitopes outside the regions mutated in the B.1.351 and B.1.1.7 variants were reportedly recognized by nearly half of the unique spike-specific TCRs. In the small 56-69-year group, the increase in depth fell short of significance, most likely because of low power. Conclusions about previously exposed vaccinees are limited because only 6 or 7 AZD1222 recipients were SARS-CoV-2 seropositive at baseline.

The time point tag for this specimen amounts to: baseline before first vaccination. Samples from vaccinated people were obtained from the UK trials COV001 and COV002, which included a single-blind randomized controlled phase 2/3 trial of AZD1222 (ChAdOx1 nCoV-19) in healthy adults. For TCRbeta chain sequencing, PBMC samples were collected from trial participants at day 0 and at day 28 after the second dose. The CDR3 regions of human TCRbeta chains were analyzed by immunosequencing. The study's processing was this. TCRs in the repertoires were compared against a reference library of SARS-CoV-2-specific TCRs that had been generated with the MIRA antigen-specificity platform. Breadth meant the fraction of unique TCRs that were SARS-CoV-2-associated, whereas depth meant the fraction of total T cells that were SARS-CoV-2-associated. Using the MIRA data, every spike-specific TCR was mapped to the spike region that the TCR reacted to and assigned to either a CD4 or a CD8 class. Log10-transformed breadth and depth values were compared by one-way ANOVA with Sidak's multiple comparisons tests. Held by TCRdb, this immuneACCESS table contains in-frame sequences only and omits some clones. Under half of the omission traces to an unresolved V gene where checked; the cause of the rest is unknown. D and trimming were read from the DNA, whereas the V and J calls and clone size are those reported in that table. The sample table contains some 140,000 clones; only one count was recorded for about 93% of them. Jointly, the top ten make up more than 4.5% of the sample.

This clone was counted a few times. Its antigen is still unknown. No much larger clone exists at a distance of one base, and base qualities are not known. The CDR3 has 12 amino acids, counting the end cysteine and phenylalanine. The CDR3 DNA has 36 bases and is translated from base 1. At the junction V is shortened by 1 base and J by 9 bases, with 6 bases in between. CDR1 and CDR2, looked up from the germline V gene (reference sequence), are LGHDT and YNNKEL. The V and J segments used are TRBV3-1 (or the pseudogene TRBV3-2) and TRBJ2-2; no confident D gene assignment can be made. The source was peripheral blood, collected on day 0 of AZD1222 vaccination. This sequence was found in an adult in good health. Here the CDR3 is given as CASSQGSWELFF. The bases read TGTGCCAGCAGCCAAGGTTCCTGGGAGCTGTTTTTT.